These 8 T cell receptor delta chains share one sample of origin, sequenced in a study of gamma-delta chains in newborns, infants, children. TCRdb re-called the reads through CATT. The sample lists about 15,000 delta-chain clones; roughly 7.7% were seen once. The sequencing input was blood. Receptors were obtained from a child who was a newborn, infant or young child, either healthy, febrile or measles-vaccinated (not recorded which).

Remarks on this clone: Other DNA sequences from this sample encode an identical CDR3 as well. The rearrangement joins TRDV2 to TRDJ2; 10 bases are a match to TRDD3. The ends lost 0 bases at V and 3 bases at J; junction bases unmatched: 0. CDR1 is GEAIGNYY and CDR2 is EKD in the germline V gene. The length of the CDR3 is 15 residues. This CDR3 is CACDTWGILTAQLFF. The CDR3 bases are TGTGCCTGTGACACCTGGGGGATACTGACAGCACAACTCTTCTTT.

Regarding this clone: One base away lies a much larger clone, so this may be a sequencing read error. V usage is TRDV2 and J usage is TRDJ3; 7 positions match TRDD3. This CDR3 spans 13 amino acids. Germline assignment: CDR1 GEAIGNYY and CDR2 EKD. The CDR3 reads CACGTWGTRQMFF. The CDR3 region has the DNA TGTGCCTGTGGCACCTGGGGGACCCGACAGATGTTTTTC.

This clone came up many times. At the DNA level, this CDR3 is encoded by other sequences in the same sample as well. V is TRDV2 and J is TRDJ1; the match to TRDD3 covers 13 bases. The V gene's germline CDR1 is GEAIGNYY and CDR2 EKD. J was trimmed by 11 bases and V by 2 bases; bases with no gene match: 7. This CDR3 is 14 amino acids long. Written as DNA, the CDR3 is TGTGCCTGTGACATACTGGGGGATACGAGTAAGCTCATCTTT. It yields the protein CACDILGDTSKLIF.

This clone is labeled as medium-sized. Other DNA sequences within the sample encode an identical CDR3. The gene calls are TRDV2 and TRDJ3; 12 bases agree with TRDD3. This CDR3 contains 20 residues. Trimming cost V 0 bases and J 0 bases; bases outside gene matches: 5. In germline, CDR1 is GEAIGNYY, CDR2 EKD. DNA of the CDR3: TGTGCCTGTGACACCGTACTGGGGGATACAACCTCCTGGGACACCCGACAGATGTTTTTC. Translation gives CACDTVLGDTTSWDTRQMFF.

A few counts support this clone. DNA of the CDR3: TGTGCCTGTGACACCTGGGGCTCCGAATCCTGGGACACCCGACAGATGTTTTTC. Its protein is CACDTWGSESWDTRQMFF. The gene calls are TRDV2 and TRDJ3; weak D call: TRDD3 (5 bases). This CDR3 is built from 18 residues. CDR1 and CDR2 from the germline V gene are GEAIGNYY and EKD. Trimming cost V 0 bases and J 1 base, with 12 bases left between them.

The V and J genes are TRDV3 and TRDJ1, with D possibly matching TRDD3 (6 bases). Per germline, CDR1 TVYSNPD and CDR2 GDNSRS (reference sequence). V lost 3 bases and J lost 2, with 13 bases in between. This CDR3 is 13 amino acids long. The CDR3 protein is CALTGYLTDKLIF. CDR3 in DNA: TGTGCCTTAACAGGATACCTAACCGATAAACTCATCTTT.

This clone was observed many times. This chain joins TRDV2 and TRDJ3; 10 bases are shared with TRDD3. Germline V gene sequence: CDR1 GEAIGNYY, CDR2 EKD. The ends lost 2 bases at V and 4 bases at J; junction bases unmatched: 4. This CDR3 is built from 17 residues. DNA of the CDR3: TGTGCCTGTGACATACTGGGGGATTTTTGGGACACCCGACAGATGTTTTTC. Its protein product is CACDILGDFWDTRQMFF.

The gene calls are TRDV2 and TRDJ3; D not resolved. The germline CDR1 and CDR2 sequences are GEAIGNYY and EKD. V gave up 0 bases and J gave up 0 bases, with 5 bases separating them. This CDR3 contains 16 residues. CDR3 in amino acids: CACDTLSSWDTRQMFF. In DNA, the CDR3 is TGTGCCTGTGACACCCTCAGCTCCTGGGACACCCGACAGATGTTTTTC.